The 29 T cell receptor beta chains below come from one sample, sequenced in a study of T-cell memory formation after mild COVID-19. Using its own MiXCR run on the 5' RACE reads, TCRdb lists one record per CDR3 protein. Of 160,000 or so distinct CDR3 sequences in the sample, less than 40% were seen once. The sample was PBMCs or a T cell subset sorted from them (not recorded which). All receptors come from an adult woman who had mild COVID-19 (a few samples of this study predate the infection). Cell type and time point are not known.

This rearrangement joins TRBV9 to TRBJ2-3; a possible D gene is TRBD1 (6 bases). The CDR3 is made up of 17 amino acids. The germline CDR1 and CDR2 sequences are SGDLS and YYNGEE. The V end lost 2 bases, the J end lost 6 bases, and 22 bases lay between the germline ends. CDR3 nucleotide sequence: TGTGCCAGCAGCGTGGAAGTAGGGGGAACCTCCCGGGATACGCAGTATTTT. Translated, it gives CASSVEVGGTSRDTQYF.

This clonotype was observed a few times. The chain employs TRBV19 and TRBJ1-1, with a weak D call TRBD1 (6 bases). Germline CDR1 and CDR2: LNHDA and SQIVND (reference sequence). The V gene lost 3 bases and the J gene lost 8 bases, with 16 bases spanning the gap. The CDR3 is made up of 14 amino acids. The CDR3 DNA reads TGTGCCAGTAGTATTTCTACCGCGGGGGGCGAAGCTTTCTTT. It specifies CASSISTAGGEAFF.

The V call is TRBV27, the J call TRBJ2-1; maybe TRBD1 (6 bases). The V gene lost 6 bases and the J gene lost 8 bases, with 14 bases spanning the gap. The length of the CDR3 is 13 residues. CDR1 is MNHEY, CDR2 SMNVEV, per germline (reference sequence). CDR3 amino acids: CASSRRGIDEQFF. CDR3 sequence (DNA): TGTGCCAGCAGCCGCAGGGGAATCGATGAGCAGTTCTTC.

This clonotype has just one count. V is TRBV11-2 and J is TRBJ2-5; D is undetermined. From germline, CDR1 is SGHAT and CDR2 FQNNGV. The germline V and J ends were trimmed by 3 bases and 3 bases, with 8 bases remaining between them. The CDR3 runs to 13 residues. CDR3 DNA sequence: TGTGCCAGCAGCTTCCACATGAAAGAGACCCAGTACTTC. Translated: CASSFHMKETQYF.

The rearrangement links TRBV5-1 to TRBJ2-3; 10 nucleotides line up with TRBD2. V gave up 0 bases and J gave up 2 bases; unmatched junction bases: 9. The CDR3 extends over 18 amino acids. In germline, CDR1 is SGHRS, CDR2 YFSETQ. The CDR3 nucleotides are TGCGCCAGCAGCTTGGCCCCTAGCGGGAGTGCCCCCACAGATACGCAGTATTTT. It translates to CASSLAPSGSAPTDTQYF. The full variable domain, in which reference TRBV5-1 and TRBJ2-3 provide the parts outside the CDR3, is KAGVTQTPRYLIKTRGQQVTLSCSPISGHRSVSWYQQTPGQGLQFLFEYFSETQRNKGNFPGRFSGRQFSNSRSEMNVSTLELGDSALYLCASSLAPSGSAPTDTQYFGPGTRLTVL.

This chain uses TRBV7-7 with TRBJ2-5; D unresolved. This CDR3 has 14 amino acids. Deletions cut 2 bases from V and 4 bases from J, with 11 bases between. Germline values: CDR1 SSHAT, CDR2 FNYEAQ (reference sequence). The DNA of the CDR3 is TGTGCCAGCAGCTTAAGTAGAATAACAGAGACCCAGTACTTC. Translated: CASSLSRITETQYF.

The rearrangement joins TRBV9 to TRBJ1-2; unclear D gene. V lost 0 bases, J lost 2 bases, and 11 bases lay in between. Germline V gene lookup returns CDR1 SGDLS and CDR2 YYNGEE. This CDR3 spans 15 amino acids. The CDR3 nucleotides read TGTGCCAGCAGCGTAGGGGGAAGGGAGAACTATGGCTACACCTTC. Encoded protein: CASSVGGRENYGYTF.

V and J are TRBV7-3 and TRBJ2-2, with TRBD2 matching over 7 bases. This CDR3 has 15 residues. Per the germline V gene, CDR1 is SGHTA and CDR2 is FQGTGA. The junction had 6 bases not matched to a gene; V was cut back by 3 bases and J by 5 bases. DNA of the CDR3: TGTGCCAGCAGCTTCAACGGGGGGAATACCGGGGAGCTGTTTTTT. It translates to CASSFNGGNTGELFF.

This clonotype has just a few counts. The chain couples TRBV5-1 to TRBJ2-2; unclear D gene. V lost 2 bases, J lost 2 bases, and 10 bases lay in between. In germline, CDR1 is SGHRS, CDR2 YFSETQ. The CDR3 is 15 residues long. CDR3 loop: CASSFVMINTGELFF. The CDR3 nucleotides are TGCGCCAGCAGCTTCGTTATGATAAACACCGGGGAGCTGTTTTTT.

This clonotype was counted between two and nine times. The V call is TRBV30, the J call TRBJ1-2, with 10 bases aligning to TRBD1. The V and J ends lost 4 bases and 4 bases, in that order; junction bases with no gene match: 9. This CDR3 contains 15 residues. The germline V gene encodes CDR1 GTSNPN and CDR2 SVGIG (reference sequence). The CDR3 DNA reads as TGTGCCTGGACGAAGTGGGACAGGGGTGGCTATGGCTACACCTTC. Encoded protein: CAWTKWDRGGYGYTF.

The chain carries TRBV20-1 and TRBJ2-7; tentative D call: TRBD2 (6 bases). Trimming removed 6 bases from V and 6 bases from J, with 21 bases in between. In germline, CDR1 is DFQATT, CDR2 SNEGSKA (reference sequence). The CDR3 has 14 amino acids. CDR3 in amino acids: CSARGTSLLIEQYF. CDR3 sequence (DNA): TGCAGTGCCCGGGGGACTTCCCTTTTGATCGAGCAGTACTTC.

Relative to its sample, this clonotype is medium-sized. The chain combines TRBV27 with TRBJ2-7, with D tentatively TRBD1 (5 bases). The CDR3 is made up of 14 amino acids. CDR1 is MNHEY, CDR2 SMNVEV, per germline (reference sequence). V was pared by 4 bases and J by 2 bases, with 12 bases between. This CDR3 is CASSWAGPTYEQYF. The CDR3 DNA reads as TGTGCCAGCAGTTGGGCAGGGCCCACCTACGAGCAGTACTTC.

J is TRBJ2-1 and V is TRBV9; no firm D call. Deletions cut 0 bases from V and 12 bases from J, with 10 bases between. Per the germline V gene, CDR1 is SGDLS and CDR2 is YYNGEE. CDR3 length: 12 residues. In DNA form, the CDR3 reads TGTGCCAGCAGCGTAGTATCGGGCTGGCAGTTCTTC. Its protein is CASSVVSGWQFF.

This chain connects TRBV4-1 to TRBJ2-1; 8 nucleotides agree with TRBD2. This CDR3 region has 15 residues. V dropped 2 bases and J dropped 6; count of bases not matched to a gene: 6. Germline-derived CDR1 and CDR2 are MGHRA and YSYEKL. This CDR3 reads CASSQFGTRVNEQFF. CDR3 coding DNA: TGCGCCAGCAGCCAATTCGGGACTAGGGTCAATGAGCAGTTCTTC.

The chain has TRBV29-1 and TRBJ1-5; D is undetermined. Germline values: CDR1 SQVTM, CDR2 ANQGSEA. Between the trimmed V and J ends, which lost 4 bases and 1 base, there was a span of 11 bases. The CDR3 consists of 14 residues. Written as DNA, the CDR3 is TGCAGCGTTGCAGGCGGGAGCAGCAATCAGCCCCAGCATTTT. Its protein is CSVAGGSSNQPQHF.

Concerning this clonotype itself: One junction end disagrees with the germline gene, perhaps due to a read error. The chain joins TRBV29-1 to TRBJ2-5, with D tentatively TRBD1 or TRBD2 (6 bases each). The CDR3 sequence is 14 residues long. In germline, CDR1 is SQVTM, CDR2 ANQGSEA. CDR3 residues: CSVDPQAGQGTQYF. CDR3 coding DNA: TGCAGCGTCGATCCGCAGGCGGGACAAGGGACCCAGTACTTC. Variable domain in full (rest from reference TRBV29-1 and TRBJ2-5): SAVISQKPSRDICQRGTSLTIQCQVDSQVTMMFWYRQQPGQSLTLIATANQGSEATYESGFVIDKFPISRPNLTFSTLTVSNMSPEDSSIYLCSVDPQAGQGTQYFGPGTRLLVL.

The V call is TRBV12-3 or TRBV12-4, the J call TRBJ1-4; D not resolved. Trimming cost V 2 bases and J 5 bases, with 6 bases left between them. There are 13 residues in the CDR3. The CDR3 here is CASSLKVNEKLFF. The CDR3 DNA reads TGTGCCAGCAGTTTAAAAGTGAATGAAAAACTGTTTTTT.

This chain joins TRBV6-2 or TRBV6-3 and TRBJ2-7; tentatively, D is TRBD2 (5 bases). Germline loops: CDR1 MNHEY, CDR2 SVGEGT. V shed 2 bases and J shed 2 bases, with 16 bases lying between them. The CDR3 is 16 residues long. CDR3: CASSYHLQLVTYEQYF. As DNA, the CDR3 is TGTGCCAGCAGTTACCACCTCCAACTAGTAACCTACGAGCAGTACTTC.

This clonotype was recorded only once. CDR3 region: CASTPSGLLGDTQYF. The CDR3 nucleotides are TGTGCCAGCACCCCGTCGGGACTACTAGGGGATACGCAGTATTTT. The rearrangement joins TRBV28 to TRBJ2-3, with 7 bases lining up with TRBD2. The CDR3 has 15 amino acids. The germline V gene has CDR1 MDHEN and CDR2 SYDVKM. The J segment lost 6 bases and the V segment lost 7 bases, leaving 13 bases of the junction unmatched.

V gene TRBV7-2 combines with J gene TRBJ2-1; TRBD2 matches 11 bases. The germline gives CDR1 SGHTA, CDR2 FQGNSA. CDR3 length: 15 residues. The J segment lost 10 bases and the V segment lost 3 bases, leaving 8 bases of the junction unmatched. CDR3 amino acids: CASSFSGRAGREQFF. DNA for the CDR3: TGTGCCAGCAGCTTTAGCGGGAGGGCCGGGAGAGAGCAGTTCTTC. Filled out from reference TRBV7-2 and TRBJ2-1, the complete variable domain reads GAGVSQSPSNKVTEKGKDVELRCDPISGHTALYWYRQSLGQGLEFLIYFQGNSAPDKSGLPSDRFSAERTGGSVSTLTIQRTQQEDSAVYLCASSFSGRAGREQFFGPGTRLTVL.

V and J are TRBV7-2 and TRBJ2-3; D is perhaps TRBD1 (6 bases). CDR3 size: 13 residues. V was shortened by 2 bases and J by 9 bases, with 12 bases between the two germline ends. Looked up from germline, CDR1 is SGHTA and CDR2 is FQGNSA. This chain's CDR3 is CASSLSGQTTQYF. CDR3 bases: TGTGCCAGCAGCTTAAGTGGACAGACAACGCAGTATTTT.

The table lists this clonotype with a few counts. CDR3 nucleotide sequence: TGTGCCAGCACTCTGGGGGCGGGCCACCAGTACTTC. This translates into CASTLGAGHQYF. The chain joins TRBV12-3 or TRBV12-4 to TRBJ2-7; TRBD1 is a possible D gene (6 bases). The CDR3 totals 12 residues. V lost 7 bases, J lost 10 bases, and 17 bases lay in between.

Concerning this clonotype: One junction end does not reproduce the germline sequence, and a read error may be involved. This chain joins TRBV29-1 and TRBJ1-1; D remains ambiguous. The CDR3 extends over 14 amino acids. Germline V gene lookup returns CDR1 SQVTM and CDR2 ANQGSEA. In DNA form, the CDR3 reads TGCAGCGTTGAATCCGGCAGGTGGAACACTAAAGCTTTCTTT. Protein product: CSVESGRWNTKAFF.

The J gene is TRBJ2-5, the V gene TRBV29-1; D is undetermined. Germline-derived CDR1 and CDR2 are SQVTM and ANQGSEA. The CDR3 spans 13 residues. V lost 0 bases and J 2 bases, leaving 7 bases between the germline ends. The CDR3: CSVEDLTQETQYF. The DNA for the CDR3 is TGCAGCGTTGAAGATCTCACACAAGAGACCCAGTACTTC.

This clonotype turned up a few times. V is TRBV29-1 and J is TRBJ2-3, with D possibly being TRBD2 (6 bases). The V gene lost 6 bases and the J gene lost 1 base, with 8 bases spanning the gap. The CDR3 has 12 amino acids. Germline V lookup: CDR1 SQVTM, CDR2 ANQGSEA. CDR3 in amino acids: CSVRGGTDTQYF. The CDR3, as DNA: TGCAGCGTGCGGGGTGGCACAGATACGCAGTATTTT.

There are a few counts of this clonotype. The V and J genes are TRBV7-3 and TRBJ1-2, with TRBD1 matching over 7 bases. This CDR3 comprises 13 residues. V lost 0 bases to trimming and J lost 7 bases; unmatched junction nucleotides: 2. The germline V gene has CDR1 SGHTA and CDR2 FQGTGA. The CDR3 here is CASSLTQGVGYTF. CDR3 coding DNA: TGTGCCAGCAGCTTAACGCAGGGGGTTGGCTACACCTTC.

This clonotype was picked up a small number of times. V usage is TRBV11-3 and J usage is TRBJ2-1, with D tentatively TRBD2 (6 bases). Trimming left V 8 bases short and J 3 bases short, with 14 bases between. Per the germline V gene, CDR1 is SGHNT and CDR2 is YENEEA. The CDR3 is 14 amino acids. The CDR3 DNA sequence: TGTGCCAGCTTGGCGGGACCAAACTACAATGAGCAGTTCTTC. It specifies CASLAGPNYNEQFF.

The rearrangement joins TRBV20-1 to TRBJ2-1; perhaps TRBD2 as D (7 bases). This CDR3 is 13 amino acids long. Trimming left V 6 bases short and J 6 bases short, with 15 bases between. The germline V gene has CDR1 DFQATT and CDR2 SNEGSKA (reference sequence). CDR3 in amino acids: CSATGGGPNEQFF. The CDR3 DNA follows: TGCAGTGCCACTGGGGGGGGGCCCAATGAGCAGTTCTTC.

The rearrangement joins TRBV21-1 to TRBJ2-5; whether TRBD1, the table's D call, matches the DNA was not checked. TRBV21-1 is flagged as a pseudogene. The CDR3 sequence is 12 residues long. As DNA, the CDR3 is TGTGCCAGCAGAGGACAGCAAGAGACCCAGTACTTC. This encodes CASRGQQETQYF.